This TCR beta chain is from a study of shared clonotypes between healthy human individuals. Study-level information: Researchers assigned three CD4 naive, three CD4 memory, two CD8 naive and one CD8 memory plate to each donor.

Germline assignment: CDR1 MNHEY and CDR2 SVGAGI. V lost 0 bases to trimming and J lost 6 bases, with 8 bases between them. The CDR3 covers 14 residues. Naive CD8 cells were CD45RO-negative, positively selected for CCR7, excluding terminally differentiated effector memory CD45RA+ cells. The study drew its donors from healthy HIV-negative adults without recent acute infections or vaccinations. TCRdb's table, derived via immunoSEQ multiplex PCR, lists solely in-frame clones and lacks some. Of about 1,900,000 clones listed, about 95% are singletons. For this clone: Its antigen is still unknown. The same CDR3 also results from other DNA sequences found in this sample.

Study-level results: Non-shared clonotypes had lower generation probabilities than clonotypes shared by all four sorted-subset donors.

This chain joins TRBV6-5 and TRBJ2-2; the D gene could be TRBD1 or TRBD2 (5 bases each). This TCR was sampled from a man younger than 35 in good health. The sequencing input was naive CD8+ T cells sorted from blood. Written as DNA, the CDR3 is TGTGCCAGCAGTTACTCGACGGGGCCCGGGGAGCTGTTTTTT. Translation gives CASSYSTGPGELFF.